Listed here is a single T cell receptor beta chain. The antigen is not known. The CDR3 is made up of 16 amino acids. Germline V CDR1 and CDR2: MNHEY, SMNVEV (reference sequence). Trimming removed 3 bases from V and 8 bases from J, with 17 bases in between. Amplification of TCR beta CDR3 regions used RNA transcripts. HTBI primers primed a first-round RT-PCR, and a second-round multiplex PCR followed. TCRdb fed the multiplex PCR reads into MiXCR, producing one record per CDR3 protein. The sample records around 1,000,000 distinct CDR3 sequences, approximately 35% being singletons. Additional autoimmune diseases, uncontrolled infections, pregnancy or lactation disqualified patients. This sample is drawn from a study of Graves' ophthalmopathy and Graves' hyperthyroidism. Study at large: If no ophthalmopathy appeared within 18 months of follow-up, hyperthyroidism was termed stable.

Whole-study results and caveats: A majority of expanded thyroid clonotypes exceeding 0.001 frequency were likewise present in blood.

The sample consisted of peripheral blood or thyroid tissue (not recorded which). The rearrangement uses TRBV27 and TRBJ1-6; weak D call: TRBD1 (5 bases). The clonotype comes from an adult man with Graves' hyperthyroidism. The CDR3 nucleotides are TGTGCCAGCAGTTTTAATGTCCGGGGGGAATATTCACCCCTCCACTTT. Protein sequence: CASSFNVRGEYSPLHF.